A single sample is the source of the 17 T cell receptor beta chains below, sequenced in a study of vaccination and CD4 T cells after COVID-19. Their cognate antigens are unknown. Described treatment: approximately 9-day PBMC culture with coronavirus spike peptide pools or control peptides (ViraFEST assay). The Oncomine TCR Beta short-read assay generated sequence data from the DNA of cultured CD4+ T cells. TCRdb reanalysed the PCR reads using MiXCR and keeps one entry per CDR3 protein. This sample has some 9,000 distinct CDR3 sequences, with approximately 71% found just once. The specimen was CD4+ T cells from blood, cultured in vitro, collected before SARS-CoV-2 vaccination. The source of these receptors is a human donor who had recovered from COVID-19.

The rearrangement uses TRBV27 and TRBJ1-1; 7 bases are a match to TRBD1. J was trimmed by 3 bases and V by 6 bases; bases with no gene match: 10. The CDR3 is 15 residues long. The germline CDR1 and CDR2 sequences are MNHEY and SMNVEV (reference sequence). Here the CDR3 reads CASRTLTGRDTEAFF. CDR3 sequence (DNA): TGTGCCAGCAGGACCTTGACAGGGAGGGACACTGAAGCTTTCTTT.

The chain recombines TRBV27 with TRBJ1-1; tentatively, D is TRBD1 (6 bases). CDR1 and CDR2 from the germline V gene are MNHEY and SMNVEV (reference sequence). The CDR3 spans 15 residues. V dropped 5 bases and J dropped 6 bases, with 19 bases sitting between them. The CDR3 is CASSPLGQSFAEAFF. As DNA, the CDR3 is TGTGCCAGCAGTCCCCTAGGACAGTCTTTTGCTGAAGCTTTCTTT.

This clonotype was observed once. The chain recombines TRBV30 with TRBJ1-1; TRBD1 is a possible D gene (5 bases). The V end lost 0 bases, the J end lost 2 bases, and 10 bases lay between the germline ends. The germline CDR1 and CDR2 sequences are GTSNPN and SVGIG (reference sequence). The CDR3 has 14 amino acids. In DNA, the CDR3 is TGTGCCTGGAGTGTACTGGGGGAAAACACTGAAGCTTTCTTT. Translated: CAWSVLGENTEAFF.

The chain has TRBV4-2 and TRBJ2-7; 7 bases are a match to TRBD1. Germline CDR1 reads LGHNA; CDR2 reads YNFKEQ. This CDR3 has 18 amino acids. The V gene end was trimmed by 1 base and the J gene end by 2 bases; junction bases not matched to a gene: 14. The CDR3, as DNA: TGTGCCAGCAGCCAAGGGTCAAAATACAGGGGCTTCACCTACGAGCAGTACTTC. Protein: CASSQGSKYRGFTYEQYF.

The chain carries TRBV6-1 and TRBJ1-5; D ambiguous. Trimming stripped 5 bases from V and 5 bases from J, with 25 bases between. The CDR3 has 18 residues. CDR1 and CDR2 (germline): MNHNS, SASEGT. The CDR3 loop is CASSPGIVKTRRYQPQHF. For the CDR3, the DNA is TGTGCCAGCAGTCCTGGAATAGTAAAGACGCGGCGGTATCAGCCCCAGCATTTT.

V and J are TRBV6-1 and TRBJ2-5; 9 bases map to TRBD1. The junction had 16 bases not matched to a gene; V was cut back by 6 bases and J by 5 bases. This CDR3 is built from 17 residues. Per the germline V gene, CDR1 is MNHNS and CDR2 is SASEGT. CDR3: CASRRAVGQGIDETQYF. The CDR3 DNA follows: TGTGCCAGCAGGAGGGCCGTCGGACAGGGGATTGATGAGACCCAGTACTTC.

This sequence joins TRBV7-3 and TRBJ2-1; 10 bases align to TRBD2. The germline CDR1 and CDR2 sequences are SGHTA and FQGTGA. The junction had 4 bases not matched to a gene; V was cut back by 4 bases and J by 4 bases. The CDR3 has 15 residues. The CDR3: CASSSGLAAYNEQFF. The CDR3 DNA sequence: TGTGCCAGCAGCTCTGGACTAGCGGCATACAATGAGCAGTTCTTC. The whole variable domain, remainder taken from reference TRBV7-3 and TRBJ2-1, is GAGVSQTPSNKVTEKGKYVELRCDPISGHTALYWYRQSLGQGPEFLIYFQGTGAADDSGLPNDRFFAVRPEGSVSTLKIQRTERGDSAVYLCASSSGLAAYNEQFFGPGTRLTVL.

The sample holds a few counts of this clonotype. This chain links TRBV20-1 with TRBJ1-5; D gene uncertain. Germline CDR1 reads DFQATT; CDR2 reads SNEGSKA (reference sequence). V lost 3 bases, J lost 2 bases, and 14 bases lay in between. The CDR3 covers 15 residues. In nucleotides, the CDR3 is TGCAGTGCTAGGGCCAGCTTGGAGGGCAATCAGCCCCAGCATTTT. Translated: CSARASLEGNQPQHF.

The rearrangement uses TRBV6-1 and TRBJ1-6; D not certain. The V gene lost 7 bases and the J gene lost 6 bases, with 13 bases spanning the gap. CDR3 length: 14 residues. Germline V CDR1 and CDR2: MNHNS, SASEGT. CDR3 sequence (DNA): TGTGCCAGCACCTCAAGACCCAGTAATTCACCCCTCCACTTT. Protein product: CASTSRPSNSPLHF.

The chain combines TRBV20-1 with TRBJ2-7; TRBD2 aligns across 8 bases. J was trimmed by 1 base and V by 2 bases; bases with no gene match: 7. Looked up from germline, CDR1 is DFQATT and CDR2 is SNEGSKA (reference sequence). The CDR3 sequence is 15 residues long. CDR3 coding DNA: TGCAGTGCTAGACCGGGCGGGAGGATGTCCTACGAGCAGTACTTC. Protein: CSARPGGRMSYEQYF.

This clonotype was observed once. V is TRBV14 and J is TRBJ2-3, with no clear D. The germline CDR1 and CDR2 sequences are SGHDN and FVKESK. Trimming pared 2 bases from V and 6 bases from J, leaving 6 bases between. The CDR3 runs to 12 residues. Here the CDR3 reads CASSQSGDTQYF. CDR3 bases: TGTGCCAGCAGCCAAAGTGGGGATACGCAGTATTTT.

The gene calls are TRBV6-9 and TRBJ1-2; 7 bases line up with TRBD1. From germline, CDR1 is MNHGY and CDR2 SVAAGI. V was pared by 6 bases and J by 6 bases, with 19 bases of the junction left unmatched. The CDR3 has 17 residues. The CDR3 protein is CASSLPETFDRVDGYTF. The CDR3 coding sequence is TGTGCCAGCAGCCTGCCCGAGACCTTTGACAGGGTCGATGGCTACACCTTC.

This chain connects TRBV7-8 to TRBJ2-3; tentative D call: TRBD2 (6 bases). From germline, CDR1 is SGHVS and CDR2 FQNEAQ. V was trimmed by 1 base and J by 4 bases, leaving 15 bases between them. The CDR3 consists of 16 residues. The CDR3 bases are TGTGCCAGCAGCTTAGAAACTAGCTTTGTGCCAGATACGCAGTATTTT. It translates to CASSLETSFVPDTQYF.

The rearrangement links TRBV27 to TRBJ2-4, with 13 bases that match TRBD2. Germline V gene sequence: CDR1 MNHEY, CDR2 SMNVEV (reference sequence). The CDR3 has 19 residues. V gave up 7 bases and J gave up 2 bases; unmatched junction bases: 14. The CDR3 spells CASTPAGLAGVGSKNIQYF. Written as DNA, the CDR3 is TGTGCCAGCACTCCTGCCGGACTAGCGGGAGTCGGGTCCAAAAACATTCAGTACTTC.

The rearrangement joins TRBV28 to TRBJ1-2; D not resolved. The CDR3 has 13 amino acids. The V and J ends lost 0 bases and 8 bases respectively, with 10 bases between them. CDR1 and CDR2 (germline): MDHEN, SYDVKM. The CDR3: CASSLWAGNGYTF. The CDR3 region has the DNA TGTGCCAGCAGTTTATGGGCCGGTAACGGCTACACCTTC.

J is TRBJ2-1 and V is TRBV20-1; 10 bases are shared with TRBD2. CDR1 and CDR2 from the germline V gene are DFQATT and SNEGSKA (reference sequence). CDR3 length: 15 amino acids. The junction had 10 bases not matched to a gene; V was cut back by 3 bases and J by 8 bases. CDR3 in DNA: TGCAGTGCTAGCCCCCTAGCGGGAGTCGGAGATGAGCAGTTCTTC. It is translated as CSASPLAGVGDEQFF.

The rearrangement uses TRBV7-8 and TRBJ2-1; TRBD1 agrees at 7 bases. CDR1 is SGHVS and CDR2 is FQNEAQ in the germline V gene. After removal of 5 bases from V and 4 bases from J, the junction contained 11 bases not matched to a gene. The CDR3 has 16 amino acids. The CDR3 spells CASSQHRGVPYNEQFF. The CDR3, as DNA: TGTGCCAGCAGCCAACACAGGGGCGTCCCATACAATGAGCAGTTCTTC.